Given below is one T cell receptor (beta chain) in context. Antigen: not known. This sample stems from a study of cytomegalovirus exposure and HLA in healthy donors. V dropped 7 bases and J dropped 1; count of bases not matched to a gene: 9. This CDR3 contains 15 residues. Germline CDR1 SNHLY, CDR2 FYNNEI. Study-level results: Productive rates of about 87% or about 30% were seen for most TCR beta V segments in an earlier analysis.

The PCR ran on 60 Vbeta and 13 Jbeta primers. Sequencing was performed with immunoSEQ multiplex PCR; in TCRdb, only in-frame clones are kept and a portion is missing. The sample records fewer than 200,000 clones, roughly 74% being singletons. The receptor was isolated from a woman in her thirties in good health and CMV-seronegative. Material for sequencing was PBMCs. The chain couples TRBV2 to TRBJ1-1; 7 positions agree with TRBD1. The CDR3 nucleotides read TGTGCCAGCACAGACCGACAGGGATGGAACACTGAAGCTTTCTTT. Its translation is CASTDRQGWNTEAFF.